The source of this T cell receptor (beta chain) is a study of shared clonotypes between healthy human individuals. The repertoire was sequenced with immunoSEQ multiplex PCR; TCRdb's copy has only in-frame clones and lacks some. Found here are approximately 2.5 million clones, around nine tenths of them singletons; the top ten hold 0.11% to 0.15%. Deletions cut 5 bases from V and 1 base from J, with 17 bases between. This CDR3 has 16 amino acids. Germline CDR1 and CDR2: SGHTA and FQGNSA. This TCR was recovered from a man aged 18 to 35 in good health. V and J are TRBV7-2 and TRBJ1-1, with D tentatively TRBD1 (5 bases). Sequenced: naive CD4+ T cells sorted from blood. Subset denoted: CD45RA+ positively selected. In DNA form, the CDR3 reads TGTGCCAGCAGCCGGGGCCCCCTGGGGTGGAACACTGAAGCTTTCTTT. Protein: CASSRGPLGWNTEAFF.